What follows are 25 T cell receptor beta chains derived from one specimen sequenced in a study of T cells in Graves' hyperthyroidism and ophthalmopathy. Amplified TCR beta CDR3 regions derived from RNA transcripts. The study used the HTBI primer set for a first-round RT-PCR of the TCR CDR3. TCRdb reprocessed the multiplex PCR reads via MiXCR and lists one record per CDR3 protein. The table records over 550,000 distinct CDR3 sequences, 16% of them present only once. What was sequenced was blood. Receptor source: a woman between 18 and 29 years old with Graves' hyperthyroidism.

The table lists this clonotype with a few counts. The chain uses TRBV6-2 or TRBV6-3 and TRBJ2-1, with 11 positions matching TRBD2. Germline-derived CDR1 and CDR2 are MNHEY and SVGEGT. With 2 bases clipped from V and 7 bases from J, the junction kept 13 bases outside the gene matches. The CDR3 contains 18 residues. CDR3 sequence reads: CASSYTSGGFVSRNEQFF. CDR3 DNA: TGTGCCAGCAGTTACACTAGCGGGGGTTTCGTGTCTCGTAATGAGCAGTTCTTC.

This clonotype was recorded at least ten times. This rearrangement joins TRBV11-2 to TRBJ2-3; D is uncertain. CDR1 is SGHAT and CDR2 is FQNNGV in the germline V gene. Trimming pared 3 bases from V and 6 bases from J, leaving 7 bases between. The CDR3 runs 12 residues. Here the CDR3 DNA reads TGTGCCAGCAGCTTCCTCGGCGATACGCAGTATTTT. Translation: CASSFLGDTQYF. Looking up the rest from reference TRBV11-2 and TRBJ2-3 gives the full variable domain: EAGVAQSPRYKIIEKRQSVAFWCNPISGHATLYWYQQILGQGPKLLIQFQNNGVVDDSQLPKDRFSAERLKGVDSTLKIQPAKLEDSAVYLCASSFLGDTQYFGPGTRLTVL.

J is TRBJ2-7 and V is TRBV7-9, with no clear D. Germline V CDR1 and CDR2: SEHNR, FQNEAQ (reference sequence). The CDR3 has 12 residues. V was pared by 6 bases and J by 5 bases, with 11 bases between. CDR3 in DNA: TGTGCCAGCAGAGAAGCTGGGAACGAGCAGTACTTC. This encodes CASREAGNEQYF.

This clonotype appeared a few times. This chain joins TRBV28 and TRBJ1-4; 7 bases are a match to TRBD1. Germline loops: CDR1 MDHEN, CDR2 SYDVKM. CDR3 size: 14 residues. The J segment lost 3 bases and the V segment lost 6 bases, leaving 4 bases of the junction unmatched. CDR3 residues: CASRPGQPNEKLFF. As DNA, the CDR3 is TGTGCCAGCAGACCGGGACAGCCTAATGAAAAACTGTTTTTT.

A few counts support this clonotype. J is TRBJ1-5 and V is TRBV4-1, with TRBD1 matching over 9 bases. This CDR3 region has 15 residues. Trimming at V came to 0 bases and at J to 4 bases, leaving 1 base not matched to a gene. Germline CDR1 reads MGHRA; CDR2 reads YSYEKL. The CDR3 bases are TGCGCCAGCAGCCAAGATGGGACAGGGAATCAGCCCCAGCATTTT. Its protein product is CASSQDGTGNQPQHF.

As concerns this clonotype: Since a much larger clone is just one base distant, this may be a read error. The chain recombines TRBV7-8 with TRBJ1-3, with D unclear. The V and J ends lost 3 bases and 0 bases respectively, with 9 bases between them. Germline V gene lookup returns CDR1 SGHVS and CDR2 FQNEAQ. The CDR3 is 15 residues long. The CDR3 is CASSFGRTSGNTIYF. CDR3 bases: TGTGCCAGCAGCTTCGGACGGACCTCTGGAAACACCATATATTTT.

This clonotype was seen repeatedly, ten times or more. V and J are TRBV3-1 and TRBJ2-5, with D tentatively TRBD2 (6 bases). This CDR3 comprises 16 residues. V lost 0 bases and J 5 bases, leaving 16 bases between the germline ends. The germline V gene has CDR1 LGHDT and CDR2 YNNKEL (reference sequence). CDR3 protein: CASSQDVGGLRETQYF. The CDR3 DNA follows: TGTGCCAGCAGCCAAGACGTCGGGGGACTTCGGGAGACCCAGTACTTC.

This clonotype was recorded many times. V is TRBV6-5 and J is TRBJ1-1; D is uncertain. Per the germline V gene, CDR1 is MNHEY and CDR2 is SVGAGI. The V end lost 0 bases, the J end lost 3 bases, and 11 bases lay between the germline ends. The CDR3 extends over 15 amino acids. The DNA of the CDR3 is TGTGCCAGCAGTTACTCGAAGCGGTGGGACACTGAAGCTTTCTTT. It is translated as CASSYSKRWDTEAFF.

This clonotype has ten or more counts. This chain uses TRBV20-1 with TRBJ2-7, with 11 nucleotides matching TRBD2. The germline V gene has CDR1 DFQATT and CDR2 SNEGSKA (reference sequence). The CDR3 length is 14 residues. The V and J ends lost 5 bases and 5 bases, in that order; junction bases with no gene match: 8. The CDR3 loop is CSAASGRIGNEQYF. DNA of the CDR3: TGCAGTGCTGCTAGCGGGAGGATCGGGAACGAGCAGTACTTC.

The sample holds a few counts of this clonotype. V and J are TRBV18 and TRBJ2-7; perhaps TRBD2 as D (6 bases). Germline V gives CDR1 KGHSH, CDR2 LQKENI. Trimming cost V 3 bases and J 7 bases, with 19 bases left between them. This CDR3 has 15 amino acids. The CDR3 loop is CASSPIPPGDGEQYF. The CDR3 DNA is TGTGCCAGCTCACCCATCCCACCGGGAGATGGGGAGCAGTACTTC.

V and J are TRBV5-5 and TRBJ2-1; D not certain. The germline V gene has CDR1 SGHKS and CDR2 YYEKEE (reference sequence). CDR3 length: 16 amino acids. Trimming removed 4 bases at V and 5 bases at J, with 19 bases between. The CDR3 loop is CASSDSRWSGNNEQFF. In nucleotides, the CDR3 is TGTGCCAGCAGCGATTCTCGGTGGTCTGGGAACAATGAGCAGTTCTTC.

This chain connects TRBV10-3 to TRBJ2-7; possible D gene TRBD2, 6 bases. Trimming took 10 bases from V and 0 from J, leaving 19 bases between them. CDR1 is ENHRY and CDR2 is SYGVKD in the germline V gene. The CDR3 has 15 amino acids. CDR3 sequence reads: CASGSGTGLSYEQYF. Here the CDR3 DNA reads TGTGCCAGCGGTTCGGGGACTGGACTCTCCTACGAGCAGTACTTC.

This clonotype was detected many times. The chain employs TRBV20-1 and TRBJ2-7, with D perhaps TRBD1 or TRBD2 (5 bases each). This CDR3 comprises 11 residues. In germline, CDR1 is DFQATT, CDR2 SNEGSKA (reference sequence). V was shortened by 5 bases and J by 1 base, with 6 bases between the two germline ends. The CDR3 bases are TGCAGTGCTGGGACGTCCTACGAGCAGTACTTC. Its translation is CSAGTSYEQYF.

Here the CDR3 reads CASRGRGRKSSYNEQFF. The CDR3 coding sequence is TGTGCCAGCAGGGGAAGGGGCCGGAAGAGCTCCTACAATGAGCAGTTCTTC. The genes are TRBV12-3 or TRBV12-4 and TRBJ2-1; tentatively, D is TRBD1 (5 bases). This CDR3 is 17 amino acids long. The germline V and J ends were trimmed by 6 bases and 0 bases, with 18 bases remaining between them.

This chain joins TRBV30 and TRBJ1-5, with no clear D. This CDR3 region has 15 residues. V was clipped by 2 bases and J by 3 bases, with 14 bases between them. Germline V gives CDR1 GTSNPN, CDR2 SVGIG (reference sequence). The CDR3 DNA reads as TGTGCCTGGAGTCATAAGGCGTGGCTCAATCAGCCCCAGCATTTT. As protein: CAWSHKAWLNQPQHF.

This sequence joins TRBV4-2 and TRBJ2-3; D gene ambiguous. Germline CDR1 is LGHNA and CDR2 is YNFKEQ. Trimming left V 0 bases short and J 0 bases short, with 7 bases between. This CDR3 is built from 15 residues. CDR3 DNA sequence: TGTGCCAGCAGCCAAGATTCCCCTAGCACAGATACGCAGTATTTT. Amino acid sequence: CASSQDSPSTDTQYF.

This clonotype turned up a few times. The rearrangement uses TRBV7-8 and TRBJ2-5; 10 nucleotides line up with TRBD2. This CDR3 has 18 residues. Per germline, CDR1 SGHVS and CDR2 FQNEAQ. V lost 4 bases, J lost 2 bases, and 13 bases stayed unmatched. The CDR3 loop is CASSSTATSGWDQETQYF. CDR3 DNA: TGTGCCAGCAGCTCGACCGCGACTAGCGGGTGGGATCAAGAGACCCAGTACTTC.

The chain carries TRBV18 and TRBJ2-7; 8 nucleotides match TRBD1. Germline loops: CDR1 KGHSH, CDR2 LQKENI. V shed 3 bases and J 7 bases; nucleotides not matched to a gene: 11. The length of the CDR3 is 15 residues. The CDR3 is CASSPGAGGQWEQYF. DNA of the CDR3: TGTGCCAGCTCACCGGGGGCAGGGGGCCAGTGGGAGCAGTACTTC.

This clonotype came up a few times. CDR3 residues: CATSSVVPPYEQYF. In nucleotides, the CDR3 is TGTGCCACCAGCAGTGTGGTACCCCCCTACGAGCAGTACTTC. The rearrangement uses TRBV15 and TRBJ2-7; D not certain. Germline V gene lookup returns CDR1 LNHNV and CDR2 YYDKDF (reference sequence). CDR3 length: 14 amino acids. The V and J ends lost 3 bases and 2 bases respectively, with 11 bases between them.

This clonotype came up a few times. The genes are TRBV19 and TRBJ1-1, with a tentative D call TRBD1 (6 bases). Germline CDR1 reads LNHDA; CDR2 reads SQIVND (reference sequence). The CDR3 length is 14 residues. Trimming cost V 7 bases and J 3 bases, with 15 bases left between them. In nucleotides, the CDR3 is TGTGCCAGTATTCACAGGGCGTCGGACACTGAAGCTTTCTTT. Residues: CASIHRASDTEAFF. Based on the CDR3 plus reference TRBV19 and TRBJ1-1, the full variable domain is DGGITQSPKYLFRKEGQNVTLSCEQNLNHDAMYWYRQDPGQGLRLIYYSQIVNDFQKGDIAEGYSVSREKKESFPLTVTSAQKNPTAFYLCASIHRASDTEAFFGQGTRLTVV.

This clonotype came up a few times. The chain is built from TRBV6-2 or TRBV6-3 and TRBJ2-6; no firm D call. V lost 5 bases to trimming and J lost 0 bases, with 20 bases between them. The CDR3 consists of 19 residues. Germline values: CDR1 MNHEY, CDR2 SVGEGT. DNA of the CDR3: TGTGCCAGCAGTCACCTTACCAATCGCCGGAGCTCTGGGGCCAACGTCCTGACTTTC. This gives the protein CASSHLTNRRSSGANVLTF.

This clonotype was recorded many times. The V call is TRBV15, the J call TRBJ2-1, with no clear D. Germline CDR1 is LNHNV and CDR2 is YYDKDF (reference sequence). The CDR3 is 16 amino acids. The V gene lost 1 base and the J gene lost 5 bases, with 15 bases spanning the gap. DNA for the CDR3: TGTGCCACCAGCAGAGGGGATAAGTCAGCTGACAATGAGCAGTTCTTC. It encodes CATSRGDKSADNEQFF.

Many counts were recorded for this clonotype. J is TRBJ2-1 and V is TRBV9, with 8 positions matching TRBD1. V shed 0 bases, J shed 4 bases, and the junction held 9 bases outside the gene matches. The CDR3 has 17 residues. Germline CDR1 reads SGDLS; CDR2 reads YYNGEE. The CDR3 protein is CASSVEPGGLTYNEQFF. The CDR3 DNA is TGTGCCAGCAGCGTAGAACCAGGGGGCCTCACATACAATGAGCAGTTCTTC.

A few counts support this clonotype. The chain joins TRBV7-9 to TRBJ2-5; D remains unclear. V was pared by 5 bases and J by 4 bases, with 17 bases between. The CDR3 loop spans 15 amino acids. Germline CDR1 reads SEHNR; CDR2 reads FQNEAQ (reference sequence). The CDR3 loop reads CASSQDRWQRETQYF. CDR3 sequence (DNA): TGTGCCAGCAGCCAAGATCGTTGGCAGAGAGAGACCCAGTACTTC.

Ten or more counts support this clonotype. CDR3 sequence: CASSSGTRDEQYF. The DNA for the CDR3 is TGTGCCAGCAGTTCCGGGACTAGAGACGAGCAGTACTTC. This rearrangement joins TRBV12-3 or TRBV12-4 to TRBJ2-7; 8 bases align to TRBD2. This CDR3 region has 13 residues. The V gene end was trimmed by 4 bases and the J gene end by 5 bases; junction bases not matched to a gene: 4.